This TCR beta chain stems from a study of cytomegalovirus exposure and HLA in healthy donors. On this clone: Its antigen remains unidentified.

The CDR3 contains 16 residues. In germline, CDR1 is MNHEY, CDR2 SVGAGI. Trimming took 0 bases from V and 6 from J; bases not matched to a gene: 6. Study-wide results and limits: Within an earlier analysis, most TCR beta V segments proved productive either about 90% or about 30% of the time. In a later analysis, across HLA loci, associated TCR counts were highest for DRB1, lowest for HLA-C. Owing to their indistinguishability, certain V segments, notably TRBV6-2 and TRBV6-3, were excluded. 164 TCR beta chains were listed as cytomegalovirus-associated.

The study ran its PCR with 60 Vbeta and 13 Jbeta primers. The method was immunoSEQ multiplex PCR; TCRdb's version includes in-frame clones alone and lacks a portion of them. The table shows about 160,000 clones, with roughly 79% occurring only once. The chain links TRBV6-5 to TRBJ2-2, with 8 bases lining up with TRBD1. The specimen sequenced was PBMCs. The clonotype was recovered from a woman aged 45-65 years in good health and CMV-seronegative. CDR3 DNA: TGTGCCAGCAGTTACTCAGGACAGGGTTGGTCCGGGGAGCTGTTTTTT. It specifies CASSYSGQGWSGELFF.